Listed here are 21 T cell receptor beta chains from one sample, sequenced in a study of T cell repertoires in cytomegalovirus infection. Via MiXCR, TCRdb re-called the reads, giving one row per CDR3 protein. Of more than 500,000 distinct CDR3 sequences in the sample, 16% were seen once. The source material was CD8+ T cells from PBMCs. These receptors all stem from a human donor in good health (CMV status not recorded). Some clones in this sample may be carry-over from other donors' samples.

The table lists this clonotype with many counts. This sequence joins TRBV6-1 and TRBJ1-2; D ambiguous. Per germline, CDR1 MNHNS and CDR2 SASEGT. The CDR3 length is 16 residues. Trimming removed 6 bases at V and 4 bases at J, with 21 bases between. Here the CDR3 reads CASSPYTAGSLYGYTF. CDR3 DNA: TGTGCCAGCAGCCCGTACACGGCAGGCTCCCTCTATGGCTACACCTTC.

This clonotype was counted many times. V gene TRBV7-9 combines with J gene TRBJ2-3; TRBD2 is a possible D gene (6 bases). This CDR3 has 15 residues. Trimming pared 4 bases from V and 2 bases from J, leaving 13 bases between. Looked up from germline, CDR1 is SEHNR and CDR2 is FQNEAQ (reference sequence). Here the CDR3 DNA reads TGTGCCAGCAGCTCCCGGAGGGCGGACACAGATACGCAGTATTTT. Protein sequence: CASSSRRADTDTQYF.

The chain employs TRBV4-1 and TRBJ1-1; 7 bases agree with TRBD1. The CDR3 covers 15 residues. J was trimmed by 0 bases and V by 2 bases; bases with no gene match: 3. Per the germline V gene, CDR1 is MGHRA and CDR2 is YSYEKL. The CDR3 here is CASSQPDRLNTEAFF. For the CDR3, the DNA is TGCGCCAGCAGCCAACCGGACAGGCTGAACACTGAAGCTTTCTTT.

This clonotype was found many times. The chain couples TRBV7-8 to TRBJ2-3; 9 bases are a match to TRBD1. The CDR3 loop spans 16 amino acids. V trimming: 2 bases; J trimming: 3 bases; junction bases outside the gene matches: 6. Looked up from germline, CDR1 is SGHVS and CDR2 is FQNEAQ. The DNA of the CDR3 is TGTGCCAGCAGCTTACCAGACAGGGGGGGGACAGATACGCAGTATTTT. It is translated as CASSLPDRGGTDTQYF.

This clonotype has just a few counts. The chain is built from TRBV27 and TRBJ1-5, with D perhaps TRBD1 (6 bases). Germline-derived CDR1 and CDR2 are MNHEY and SMNVEV (reference sequence). The V end lost 5 bases, the J end lost 2 bases, and 13 bases lay between the germline ends. CDR3 size: 15 residues. The CDR3 DNA reads TGTGCCAGCAGTGGGGGCCCTTTAGGCAATCAGCCCCAGCATTTT. It specifies CASSGGPLGNQPQHF.

This clonotype occurred a few times. This chain links TRBV4-1 with TRBJ2-7; 7 bases fit TRBD2. V gave up 3 bases and J gave up 7 bases; unmatched junction bases: 9. Germline CDR1 is MGHRA and CDR2 is YSYEKL. The CDR3 sequence is 14 residues long. The CDR3 spells CASSHRTRVGEQYF. CDR3 nucleotide sequence: TGCGCCAGCAGCCACCGGACTAGAGTAGGGGAGCAGTACTTC.

This clonotype was detected many times. The J gene is TRBJ2-7, the V gene TRBV27, with 7 bases matching TRBD1. Germline V lookup: CDR1 MNHEY, CDR2 SMNVEV (reference sequence). V shed 6 bases and J 2 bases; nucleotides not matched to a gene: 7. The CDR3 runs to 14 residues. CDR3 nucleotide sequence: TGTGCCAGCAGCGGAGGAACAGGGGCCTACGAGCAGTACTTC. It yields the protein CASSGGTGAYEQYF.

This clonotype has only a few counts. V and J are TRBV27 and TRBJ1-5; 7 bases agree with TRBD1. V shed 6 bases, J shed 2 bases, and the junction held 4 bases outside the gene matches. This CDR3 comprises 14 residues. Germline V lookup: CDR1 MNHEY, CDR2 SMNVEV (reference sequence). CDR3 residues: CASRPGGRNQPQHF. The CDR3 nucleotides are TGTGCCAGCAGACCAGGGGGGCGCAATCAGCCCCAGCATTTT.

The chain has TRBV3-1 and TRBJ1-2; D perhaps matches TRBD1 (5 bases). The CDR3 has 14 amino acids. The V gene lost 3 bases and the J gene lost 6 bases, with 14 bases spanning the gap. CDR1 LGHDT and CDR2 YNNKEL come from the germline V gene (reference sequence). The CDR3 DNA reads TGTGCCAGCAGCCAGCCTGCGGGGCTGAATGGCTACACCTTC. It specifies CASSQPAGLNGYTF.

This clonotype was counted many times. At one end, the junction sequence differs from germline, possibly due to a read error. This chain uses TRBV7-6 with TRBJ2-1; perhaps TRBD2 as D (5 bases). This CDR3 has 12 amino acids. The germline CDR1 and CDR2 sequences are SGHVS and FNYEAQ. Here the CDR3 DNA reads TGTGCCAGCAGCCCGTCGAGGGAAGAGCCGTTCTTC. It is translated as CASSPSREEPFF.

The chain is built from TRBV19 and TRBJ2-7; D is unclear. Trimming removed 7 bases from V and 2 bases from J, with 6 bases in between. Germline CDR1 reads LNHDA; CDR2 reads SQIVND (reference sequence). This CDR3 spans 11 amino acids. The CDR3 loop is CASTDTYEQYF. The CDR3 DNA sequence: TGTGCCAGTACCGATACCTACGAGCAGTACTTC. The entire variable domain, with the rest obtained from reference TRBV19 and TRBJ2-7, is as follows: DGGITQSPKYLFRKEGQNVTLSCEQNLNHDAMYWYRQDPGQGLRLIYYSQIVNDFQKGDIAEGYSVSREKKESFPLTVTSAQKNPTAFYLCASTDTYEQYFGPGTRLTVT.

This clonotype was observed a single time. This chain joins TRBV9 and TRBJ1-2, with TRBD1 identical over 7 bases. Germline V gene sequence: CDR1 SGDLS, CDR2 YYNGEE. The CDR3 runs 14 residues. V was clipped by 4 bases and J by 4 bases; unmatched bases: 7. CDR3 loop: CASSPTRQGYGYTF. The CDR3 DNA reads as TGTGCCAGCAGCCCCACGAGACAGGGCTATGGCTACACCTTC.

At least ten counts were recorded for this clonotype. The chain employs TRBV12-3 or TRBV12-4 and TRBJ2-3; TRBD2 matches at 8 bases. V shed 2 bases, J shed 2 bases, and the junction held 6 bases outside the gene matches. The CDR3 has 16 residues. DNA for the CDR3: TGTGCCAGCAGTTTAAGGGTAGCGGGGTACACAGATACGCAGTATTTT. Its translation is CASSLRVAGYTDTQYF.

This clonotype was counted between two and nine times. V usage is TRBV29-1 and J usage is TRBJ2-5; D may be TRBD2 (5 bases). From germline, CDR1 is SQVTM and CDR2 ANQGSEA. The CDR3 totals 10 residues. V lost 5 bases and J 6 bases, leaving 7 bases between the germline ends. CDR3 residues: CSVSGKTQYF. CDR3 nucleotides: TGCAGCGTTTCGGGGAAGACCCAGTACTTC.

On this clonotype itself: At one of its ends the junction is not consistent with the germline gene, which may arise from a read error. The gene calls are TRBV19 and TRBJ2-1; TRBD2 matches at 9 bases. The CDR3 has 15 amino acids. In germline, CDR1 is LNHDA, CDR2 SQIVND (reference sequence). Here the CDR3 reads CASRIAGVTHNEQFF. For the CDR3, the DNA is TGTGCCAGTAGAATAGCGGGAGTAACCCACAATGAGCAGTTCTTC.

This clonotype was counted only a few times. V and J are TRBV12-5 and TRBJ1-1, with D uncertain. This CDR3 contains 16 residues. Deletions cut 2 bases from V and 6 bases from J, with 19 bases between. Per germline, CDR1 LGHNT and CDR2 FRNRAP. DNA for the CDR3: TGTGCTAGTGGTTTGAATATAGGGCCGCGTGGCCCTGAAGCTTTCTTT. It specifies CASGLNIGPRGPEAFF.

This chain links TRBV6-6 with TRBJ1-6; the D gene is possibly TRBD1 (6 bases). The V end was cut by 2 bases, the J end by 8 bases, with 10 bases between. This CDR3 comprises 14 residues. Germline loops: CDR1 MNHNY, CDR2 SVGAGI (reference sequence). DNA for the CDR3: TGTGCCAGCAGTTACGGGACACTGGATTCACCCCTCCACTTT. The encoded protein is CASSYGTLDSPLHF.

This clonotype has at least ten counts. The V gene is TRBV7-9, the J gene TRBJ1-2; perhaps TRBD1 as D (5 bases). The V end lost 5 bases, the J end lost 3 bases, and 16 bases lay between the germline ends. The CDR3 covers 15 residues. Germline CDR1 and CDR2: SEHNR and FQNEAQ (reference sequence). CDR3 coding DNA: TGTGCCAGCAGCCCATCCTTAGACAGTGACTATGGCTACACCTTC. Translation: CASSPSLDSDYGYTF.

This clonotype was detected many times. This chain joins TRBV7-3 and TRBJ1-6; no firm D call. V lost 0 bases to trimming and J lost 8 bases, with 14 bases between them. The CDR3 totals 16 residues. In germline, CDR1 is SGHTA, CDR2 FQGTGA. In DNA, the CDR3 is TGTGCCAGCAGCTTAACGGGTCCGGGCAGCCATTCACCCCTCCACTTT. Its protein is CASSLTGPGSHSPLHF.

This clonotype was recorded many times. V gene TRBV7-9 combines with J gene TRBJ2-1; 8 bases map to TRBD2. V lost 1 base, J lost 6 bases, and 2 bases stayed unmatched. Germline CDR1 and CDR2: SEHNR and FQNEAQ (reference sequence). The CDR3 is 14 amino acids. CDR3 region: CASSLELAANEQFF. In nucleotides, the CDR3 is TGTGCCAGCAGCTTAGAACTAGCGGCCAATGAGCAGTTCTTC.

There are a few counts of this clonotype. The chain carries TRBV5-1 and TRBJ1-1, with a weak D call TRBD1 (5 bases). This CDR3 has 14 residues. CDR1 is SGHRS and CDR2 is YFSETQ in the germline V gene. V shed 4 bases and J shed 4 bases, with 14 bases lying between them. The CDR3: CASSHDWGGTEAFF. CDR3 DNA sequence: TGCGCCAGCAGCCACGACTGGGGCGGCACTGAAGCTTTCTTT.